These 29 T cell receptor beta chains share one sample of origin, sequenced in a study of Ad26.COV2.S vaccination and SARS-CoV-2 variants. The table came from immunoSEQ multiplex PCR; TCRdb's copy has only in-frame clones and leaves some out. The sample lists hundreds of thousands of clones; roughly 90% were seen once. Treatment noted: around 19 received Ad26.COV2.S at low or high dose, single or two shots; 5 received placebo; per-sample allocation not given. Material that was analyzed had been drawn on day 63 after the first vaccine or placebo injection. The sample consisted of peripheral blood, taken in a trial of Ad26.COV2.S vaccine versus placebo. The source of these receptors is a person between 18 and 65 years old who received the Ad26.COV2.S COVID-19 vaccine or a placebo.

This clone was detected a few times. Distinct nucleotide sequences in the sample also encode this CDR3. The rearrangement uses TRBV20-1 and TRBJ2-3; unclear D gene. Trimming removed 2 bases from V and 6 bases from J, with 6 bases in between. Germline V gene sequence: CDR1 DFQATT, CDR2 SNEGSKA (reference sequence). The CDR3 is made up of 11 amino acids. CDR3 protein: CSARKDDTQYF. The CDR3 DNA sequence: TGCAGTGCTAGAAAGGATGATACGCAGTATTTT.

The chain joins TRBV4-1 to TRBJ1-1, with D uncertain. CDR1 is MGHRA and CDR2 is YSYEKL in the germline V gene. This CDR3 region has 15 residues. Trimming left V 2 bases short and J 3 bases short, with 13 bases between. CDR3: CASSQYDPEDTEAFF. As DNA, the CDR3 is TGCGCCAGCAGCCAATATGACCCCGAGGACACTGAAGCTTTCTTT.

The count of this clone is one. The chain links TRBV5-1 to TRBJ1-2, with a possible D match to TRBD1 (5 bases). This CDR3 is 15 amino acids long. The germline gives CDR1 SGHRS, CDR2 YFSETQ. Trimming took 0 bases from V and 5 from J, leaving 14 bases between them. The CDR3 nucleotides read TGCGCCAGCAGCTTGGCGACAGCACAAAGTTATGGCTACACCTTC. This translates into CASSLATAQSYGYTF.

The J gene is TRBJ1-1, the V gene TRBV5-5; 8 nucleotides agree with TRBD1. Trimming cost V 3 bases and J 0 bases; bases outside gene matches: 7. Germline lookup yields CDR1 SGHKS and CDR2 YYEKEE (reference sequence). The CDR3 consists of 16 residues. As DNA, the CDR3 is TGTGCCAGCAGCTCCCGGGGGACAGGTGTGAACACTGAAGCTTTCTTT. This sequence encodes CASSSRGTGVNTEAFF.

This clone occurred a few times. This chain connects TRBV11-3 to TRBJ2-7; 9 bases fit TRBD2. The CDR3 extends over 15 amino acids. The V and J ends lost 10 bases and 5 bases, in that order; junction bases with no gene match: 15. The germline V gene has CDR1 SGHNT and CDR2 YENEEA. The CDR3 reads CAMHYSGSLTHEQYF. In nucleotides, the CDR3 is TGTGCCATGCACTATAGCGGGAGCTTAACCCACGAGCAGTACTTC.

The chain combines TRBV24-1 with TRBJ1-2, with 9 positions matching TRBD1. CDR3 size: 14 residues. CDR1 is KGHDR and CDR2 is SFDVKD in the germline V gene. Germline trimming cut 4 bases from V and 4 bases from J; bases unmatched to any gene: 3. CDR3 DNA: TGTGCCACCAGTGACCAGGGACAGGGCTATGGCTACACCTTC. It encodes CATSDQGQGYGYTF.

V gene TRBV7-9 combines with J gene TRBJ1-1; 7 bases agree with TRBD1. The germline V gene encodes CDR1 SEHNR and CDR2 FQNEAQ (reference sequence). J gave up 0 bases and V 5 bases, and 3 bases lay outside the gene matches. The CDR3 extends over 14 amino acids. The CDR3 reads CASSQGQMNTEAFF. For the CDR3, the DNA is TGTGCCAGCAGCCAGGGACAGATGAACACTGAAGCTTTCTTT.

CDR3 region: CASSSLAGVETQYF. Written as DNA, the CDR3 is TGTGCCAGCAGCTCGCTAGCGGGAGTAGAGACCCAGTACTTC. The chain has TRBV7-2 and TRBJ2-5; TRBD2 agrees at 10 bases. V trimming: 4 bases; J trimming: 4 bases; junction bases outside the gene matches: 3. This CDR3 comprises 14 residues. In germline, CDR1 is SGHTA, CDR2 FQGNSA.

The rearrangement uses TRBV19 and TRBJ2-2, with no clear D. This CDR3 contains 12 residues. Looked up from germline, CDR1 is LNHDA and CDR2 is SQIVND (reference sequence). V was shortened by 3 bases and J by 11 bases, with 10 bases between the two germline ends. The CDR3 here is CASSIGSIELFF. In DNA form, the CDR3 reads TGTGCCAGTAGTATCGGCAGTATTGAGCTGTTTTTT.

This chain links TRBV27 with TRBJ2-5; D is uncertain. Germline-derived CDR1 and CDR2 are MNHEY and SMNVEV (reference sequence). Deletions cut 4 bases from V and 5 bases from J, with 20 bases between. The length of the CDR3 is 16 residues. CDR3 amino acids: CASSSIDGYSSETQYF. The DNA of the CDR3 is TGTGCCAGCAGTTCCATCGACGGGTATAGTTCCGAGACCCAGTACTTC.

The chain carries TRBV27 and TRBJ2-7; 9 bases map to TRBD2. The CDR3 runs to 15 residues. Per the germline V gene, CDR1 is MNHEY and CDR2 is SMNVEV (reference sequence). The V gene end was trimmed by 8 bases and the J gene end by 5 bases; junction bases not matched to a gene: 13. This CDR3 is CASGRPGLAIHEQYF. The CDR3 region has the DNA TGTGCCAGCGGCCGACCGGGACTAGCTATCCACGAGCAGTACTTC.

The chain employs TRBV11-2 and TRBJ1-2; D is ambiguous. CDR1 is SGHAT, CDR2 FQNNGV, per germline. V shed 2 bases and J shed 3 bases, with 7 bases lying between them. The length of the CDR3 is 13 residues. The CDR3: CASSLNPDYGYTF. In DNA form, the CDR3 reads TGTGCCAGCAGCTTAAATCCGGACTATGGCTACACCTTC. Together with reference TRBV11-2 and TRBJ1-2, the CDR3 gives the full variable domain: EAGVAQSPRYKIIEKRQSVAFWCNPISGHATLYWYQQILGQGPKLLIQFQNNGVVDDSQLPKDRFSAERLKGVDSTLKIQPAKLEDSAVYLCASSLNPDYGYTFGSGTRLTVV.

V gene TRBV15 combines with J gene TRBJ2-7; D gene uncertain. With 5 bases removed from V and 0 bases from J, the gap between germline ends came to 14 bases. Germline lookup yields CDR1 LNHNV and CDR2 YYDKDF (reference sequence). The CDR3 is made up of 15 amino acids. Here the CDR3 reads CATSGRERSSYEQYF. The CDR3 region has the DNA TGTGCCACCAGCGGCCGAGAAAGGAGCTCCTACGAGCAGTACTTC.

The rearrangement links TRBV10-3 to TRBJ1-1; the D is unclear. The CDR3 covers 12 residues. Germline assignment: CDR1 ENHRY and CDR2 SYGVKD. V gave up 3 bases and J gave up 5 bases, with 7 bases separating them. The CDR3: CAISDGETEAFF. For the CDR3, the DNA is TGTGCCATCAGTGATGGGGAGACTGAAGCTTTCTTT.

This clone occurred a few times. The CDR3 sequence is CASSPFSLNLLYNEQFF. CDR3 in DNA: TGTGCCAGCAGCCCTTTCTCCCTTAACCTCTTGTACAATGAGCAGTTCTTC. The J gene is TRBJ2-1, the V gene TRBV14, with D uncertain. The V gene lost 4 bases and the J gene lost 4 bases, with 20 bases spanning the gap. Per the germline V gene, CDR1 is SGHDN and CDR2 is FVKESK. This CDR3 has 17 amino acids.

The chain is built from TRBV19 and TRBJ2-1; D not certain. CDR1 and CDR2 from the germline V gene are LNHDA and SQIVND (reference sequence). This CDR3 has 15 residues. Trimming cost V 3 bases and J 0 bases, with 9 bases left between them. CDR3 coding DNA: TGTGCCAGTAGTATTGGACCCTCCTCCTACAATGAGCAGTTCTTC. Amino acids: CASSIGPSSYNEQFF.

This clone was detected only once. The chain combines TRBV7-2 with TRBJ2-1, with D possibly TRBD2 on 7 matching bases. This CDR3 has 17 amino acids. The ends were cut back, 1 base at V and 5 bases at J, with 18 bases in the middle. The germline gives CDR1 SGHTA, CDR2 FQGNSA. The CDR3 DNA sequence: TGTGCCAGCAGCTTAGAGCATCTAATAGGGGGGGACAATGAGCAGTTCTTC. Its protein product is CASSLEHLIGGDNEQFF.

This rearrangement joins TRBV9 to TRBJ2-7; D is possibly TRBD2 (6 bases). Germline CDR1 is SGDLS and CDR2 is YYNGEE. V was shortened by 0 bases and J by 3 bases, with 13 bases between the two germline ends. The CDR3 runs to 15 residues. CDR3 sequence (DNA): TGTGCCAGCAGCGTAGCGGGAGAATACCACTACGAGCAGTACTTC. Translation gives CASSVAGEYHYEQYF.

This chain links TRBV6-1 with TRBJ2-4, with D perhaps TRBD1 (6 bases). Germline CDR1 reads MNHNS; CDR2 reads SASEGT. The V and J ends lost 4 bases and 2 bases respectively, with 15 bases between them. The CDR3 is 16 amino acids. CDR3 residues: CASSVQDSYPKNIQYF. The CDR3 nucleotides read TGTGCCAGCAGTGTTCAGGACAGCTACCCCAAAAACATTCAGTACTTC.

The V and J genes are TRBV9 and TRBJ2-5; weak D call: TRBD2 (7 bases). Germline values: CDR1 SGDLS, CDR2 YYNGEE. Trimming took off 4 bases at V and 5 bases at J, with 18 bases between the two ends. The CDR3 covers 15 residues. The CDR3 loop is CASSSPRGGGETQYF. The DNA of the CDR3 is TGTGCCAGCAGCTCCCCGAGGGGGGGTGGCGAGACCCAGTACTTC.

This chain joins TRBV4-3 and TRBJ2-3; possible D gene TRBD2, 5 bases. The CDR3 loop spans 15 amino acids. Per germline, CDR1 LGHNA and CDR2 YSLEER. V was clipped by 0 bases and J by 4 bases, with 11 bases between them. The CDR3 here is CASSQDRSSSDTQYF. CDR3 DNA sequence: TGCGCCAGCAGCCAAGATAGGTCTAGCTCAGATACGCAGTATTTT.

The chain's CDR3 is CASSYSPYGETYEQYF. CDR3 sequence (DNA): TGTGCCAGCAGTTACTCCCCCTATGGAGAGACCTACGAGCAGTACTTC. The J gene is TRBJ2-7, the V gene TRBV6-2 or TRBV6-3; D gene unclear. Trimming removed 0 bases at V and 2 bases at J, with 14 bases between. This CDR3 contains 16 residues. Per the germline V gene, CDR1 is MNHEY and CDR2 is SVGEGT.

The chain uses TRBV5-1 and TRBJ2-5; TRBD1 aligns across 10 bases. Trimming removed 7 bases from V and 4 bases from J; junction bases left unmatched: 7. Germline V CDR1 and CDR2: SGHRS, YFSETQ. The CDR3 is made up of 14 amino acids. This CDR3 reads CASDSGDRGETQYF. Written as DNA, the CDR3 is TGCGCCAGCGACTCGGGGGACAGGGGAGAGACCCAGTACTTC.

The CDR3 coding sequence is TGTGCCAGCAGCGTAGAGCTTGTGGGGCGGCACACTGAAGCTTTCTTT. Translation gives CASSVELVGRHTEAFF. V usage is TRBV9 and J usage is TRBJ1-1; perhaps TRBD1 as D (5 bases). This CDR3 region has 16 residues. In germline, CDR1 is SGDLS, CDR2 YYNGEE. V was pared by 0 bases and J by 3 bases, with 15 bases between.

The chain joins TRBV6-1 to TRBJ2-7; tentative D call: TRBD1 (5 bases). Trimming took 3 bases from V and 2 from J, leaving 8 bases between them. The CDR3 is 13 residues long. Germline V CDR1 and CDR2: MNHNS, SASEGT. CDR3 protein: CASSDRQTYEQYF. In DNA, the CDR3 is TGTGCCAGCAGTGACAGACAGACCTACGAGCAGTACTTC.

The chain is built from TRBV6-6 and TRBJ2-3; no clear D gene. The germline V gene has CDR1 MNHNY and CDR2 SVGAGI (reference sequence). CDR3 length: 13 residues. Trimming removed 3 bases at V and 0 bases at J, with 4 bases between. CDR3 sequence (DNA): TGTGCCAGCAGTTATCACAGCACAGATACGCAGTATTTT. Translating it yields CASSYHSTDTQYF.

This chain connects TRBV4-1 to TRBJ2-7; the D is unclear. Germline V lookup: CDR1 MGHRA, CDR2 YSYEKL. V was cut by 1 base and J by 6 bases, with 16 bases left in between. This CDR3 has 15 amino acids. The CDR3 region is CASSQGALDPGEQYF. The DNA for the CDR3 is TGCGCCAGCAGCCAAGGGGCCCTAGATCCGGGCGAGCAGTACTTC.

The gene calls are TRBV7-9 and TRBJ2-3; 7 bases match TRBD2. CDR3 length: 17 residues. CDR1 and CDR2 from the germline V gene are SEHNR and FQNEAQ (reference sequence). Trimming took 0 bases from V and 2 from J; bases not matched to a gene: 8. In nucleotides, the CDR3 is TGTGCCAGCAGCTTAGCGCTCCTCCTAGCGGACACAGATACGCAGTATTTT. It yields the protein CASSLALLLADTDTQYF.

V usage is TRBV29-1 and J usage is TRBJ1-1; 8 nucleotides align to TRBD1. CDR1 is SQVTM, CDR2 ANQGSEA, per germline. The CDR3 is made up of 14 amino acids. After removal of 3 bases from V and 1 base from J, the junction contained 4 bases not matched to a gene. DNA for the CDR3: TGCAGCGTTGACTTGGACAGGGAGAACACTGAAGCTTTCTTT. Amino acid sequence: CSVDLDRENTEAFF.